This record looks at one T cell receptor (beta chain) sequence and its context. What it binds is not known. The record originates from a study of CD8 T cells in ankylosing spondylitis. General study findings and limits: Ankylosing spondylitis blood appeared to carry a characteristic TCR beta motif of roughly 8 highly homologous variants. Disease-associated clones were reportedly significantly overrepresented in matched ankylosing spondylitis synovial fluid.

TCRdb reprocessed the 5' RACE reads via MiXCR and lists one record per CDR3 protein. The repertoire holds 250,000 or so distinct CDR3 sequences, with over 15% as singletons. The CDR3 totals 15 residues. V shed 0 bases and J shed 5 bases, with 13 bases lying between them. Looked up from germline, CDR1 is SGHAT and CDR2 is FQNNGV. The chain combines TRBV11-2 with TRBJ2-5; D is ambiguous. This receptor was taken from a male donor with ankylosing spondylitis or in good health (not recorded which). Sequences were obtained from blood, either unsorted or a sorted T cell fraction (not recorded which). CDR3 coding DNA: TGTGCCAGCAGCTTAGAGGGATGGGGAAGGGAGACCCAGTACTTC. The encoded protein is CASSLEGWGRETQYF.